A selection of T cell receptor beta chains follows, all from one sample in a study of shared clonotypes between healthy human individuals. The repertoire was sequenced with immunoSEQ multiplex PCR; TCRdb's copy has only in-frame clones and lacks some. The sample yields roughly 700,000 clones, about 74% seen once. Sequencing was performed on memory CD4+ T cells sorted from blood. These receptors came from a woman between 25 and 40 years old in good health. Both conserved end residues are part of each CDR3. Each record gives: clone size, V gene, J gene, D gene, CDR3 DNA, CDR3 protein. D genes are given only for firm matches. The size entry is marked missing in some rows and otherwise reads once, few, many or a size class.

.	TRBV28	TRBJ2-7	.	TGTGCTAATAGGGACGGCGACGAGCAGTACTTC	CANRDGDEQYF
once	TRBV6-1	TRBJ2-3	TRBD2	TGTGCCAGCAGTGACAGGGCAGCGGGAACAGATACGCAGTATTTT	CASSDRAAGTDTQYF
.	TRBV19	TRBJ1-1	TRBD1	TGTGCCAGTGCAGACAGGGCTAACACTGAAGCTTTCTTT	CASADRANTEAFF
.	TRBV18	TRBJ1-2	.	TGTGCCAGCTCACCAAGGGCAGGGCTCGATGGCTACACCTTC	CASSPRAGLDGYTF
.	TRBV11-2	TRBJ2-1	.	TGTGCCAGCAGCTTAGAGTTTGGGGACCTGGAGCAGTTCTTC	CASSLEFGDLEQFF
.	TRBV18	TRBJ1-3	.	TGTGCCAGCTCACCTTCCAGCCCGAACTCTGGAAACACCATATATTTT	CASSPSSPNSGNTIYF
.	TRBV18	TRBJ2-2	.	TGTGCCAGCTCATCCAGCGCGGTCACCGGGGAGCTGTTTTTT	CASSSSAVTGELFF
few	TRBV28	TRBJ2-5	.	TGTGCCAGCAGACCGGGGCCCTCGAGGACCCAGTACTTC	CASRPGPSRTQYF
.	TRBV5-4	TRBJ2-5	.	TGTGCCAGCAGCTTACAGGGACAAGAGACCCAGTACTTC	CASSLQGQETQYF
.	TRBV30	TRBJ1-6	.	TGTGCCTGGAGTGTACGGGGGGTTAAATCACCCCTCCACTTT	CAWSVRGVKSPLHF
.	TRBV6-6	TRBJ1-4	TRBD1	TGTGCCAGCAGTTACCGACAGGGGGCCGATAATGAAAAACTGTTTTTT	CASSYRQGADNEKLFF
many	TRBV6-6	TRBJ2-5	.	TGTGCCACCCGACGAGGGACGGGACAAGAGACCCAGTACTTC	CATRRGTGQETQYF
.	TRBV18	TRBJ2-3	.	TGTGCCAGCTCACCACCCCCGGCCGTTACGCAGTATTTT	CASSPPPAVTQYF
.	TRBV19	TRBJ2-3	TRBD2	TGTGCCAGTAGTTCTAGGGGACCCGCAATAGCGGGGTTCGGAACGCAGTATTTT	CASSSRGPAIAGFGTQYF
.	TRBV29-1	TRBJ2-5	TRBD1	TGCAGCGTTGCTCAGGGACAGGGAACGTGGGAGACCCAGTACTTC	CSVAQGQGTWETQYF
.	TRBV9	TRBJ2-7	.	TGTGCCAGCAGCGCGGCCGGGACGAACGAGCAGTACTTC	CASSAAGTNEQYF
.	TRBV19	TRBJ2-5	.	TGTGCCAGTAGTATTATTGGCCTTAAAGAGACCCAGTACTTC	CASSIIGLKETQYF
.	TRBV27	TRBJ1-3	.	TGTGCCAGCGGCTCGGGGCTCCCTGGAAACACCATATATTTT	CASGSGLPGNTIYF
.	TRBV9	TRBJ2-3	.	TGTGCCAGCAGCGTACTGGGTCAGAGCACAGATACGCAGTATTTT	CASSVLGQSTDTQYF
.	TRBV11-2	TRBJ2-1	TRBD2	TGTGCCAGCGAGCTTACGAGCGGGAGCTCCTACAATGAGCAGTTCTTC	CASELTSGSSYNEQFF
few	TRBV5-8	TRBJ1-4	.	TGTGCCAGCAGCGACCGGACTGGTGGGGAAAAACTGTTTTTT	CASSDRTGGEKLFF
few	TRBV10-2	TRBJ1-2	.	TGCGCCAGCAGTGAGAATTGGGTCTATGGCTACACCTTC	CASSENWVYGYTF
.	TRBV5-8	TRBJ1-2	.	TGTGCCAGCAGCCCTCGTAATCCCGGGGCCGACGGCTACACCTTC	CASSPRNPGADGYTF
.	TRBV30	TRBJ1-2	.	TGTGCCTGGAGTGTACGAATTAGTGTCCTCAGGGGCTACACCTTC	CAWSVRISVLRGYTF
.	TRBV27	TRBJ2-7	TRBD2	TGTGCCAGCAGGCTAGCGGGGGCCTACGAGCAGTACTTC	CASRLAGAYEQYF
.	TRBV5-1	TRBJ1-2	.	TGCGCCAGCAGCTCGGAAGACACCTTC	CASSSEDTF
.	TRBV7-2	TRBJ2-7	.	TGTGCCAGCAGCTTAGACTACGTATCCTACGAGCAGTACTTC	CASSLDYVSYEQYF
once	TRBV6-5	TRBJ1-2	.	TGTGCCAGCAGTTACGATAGATTTCTGGACTATGGCTACACCTTC	CASSYDRFLDYGYTF
.	TRBV6-1	TRBJ1-5	.	TGTGCCAGCAGTGGCCTTTCTCAGCCCCAGCATTTT	CASSGLSQPQHF
.	TRBV28	TRBJ1-2	.	TGTGCCAGCAGTTTAGAGTTTCGCGGCTACACCTTC	CASSLEFRGYTF
.	TRBV5-1	TRBJ1-1	.	TGCGCCAGCAGCTTGAATGACAGGAACACTGAAGCTTTCTTT	CASSLNDRNTEAFF
.	TRBV10-2	TRBJ2-3	.	TGCGCCAGCACCCGGGTTGGCACAGATACGCAGTATTTT	CASTRVGTDTQYF
.	TRBV7-9	TRBJ2-1	TRBD2	TGTGCCAGCAGTTTGGGGCTAGCGGGAGGGCCGCTGTATAGTGAGCAGTTCTTC	CASSLGLAGGPLYSEQFF
few	TRBV14	TRBJ2-2	.	TGTGCCAGCAGACGGGACACCAACACCGGGGAGCTGTTTTTT	CASRRDTNTGELFF
.	TRBV28	TRBJ1-5	TRBD1	TGTGCCAGCAGTCCGGGACAGGGGGTCCACGGGCCCCAGCATTTT	CASSPGQGVHGPQHF
many	TRBV6-5	TRBJ1-5	TRBD1	TGTGCCAGCAGTGCGGGACAGGGGGCTGTTCAGCCCCAGCATTTT	CASSAGQGAVQPQHF
.	TRBV4-1	TRBJ2-1	.	TGCGCCAGCAGCCAAGGCCTAACAAGCTCCTACAATGAGCAGTTCTTC	CASSQGLTSSYNEQFF
.	TRBV7-9	TRBJ2-1	TRBD2	TGTGCCAGCAGCTTAGTTAGCCTAGCGGACTCCTGGCGGGGCAATGAGCAGTTCTTC	CASSLVSLADSWRGNEQFF
.	TRBV2	TRBJ2-7	.	TGTGCCGCAGGAAGGAGTACCTACGAGCAGTACTTC	CAAGRSTYEQYF
.	TRBV7-7	TRBJ1-3	TRBD1	TGTGCCAGCAGCGCACAGGGGGCTGGAAACACCATATATTTT	CASSAQGAGNTIYF
.	TRBV5-1	TRBJ1-3	TRBD1	TGCGCCAGCAGCTTGGTGACAGGGGTAGCTGGAAACACCATATATTTT	CASSLVTGVAGNTIYF